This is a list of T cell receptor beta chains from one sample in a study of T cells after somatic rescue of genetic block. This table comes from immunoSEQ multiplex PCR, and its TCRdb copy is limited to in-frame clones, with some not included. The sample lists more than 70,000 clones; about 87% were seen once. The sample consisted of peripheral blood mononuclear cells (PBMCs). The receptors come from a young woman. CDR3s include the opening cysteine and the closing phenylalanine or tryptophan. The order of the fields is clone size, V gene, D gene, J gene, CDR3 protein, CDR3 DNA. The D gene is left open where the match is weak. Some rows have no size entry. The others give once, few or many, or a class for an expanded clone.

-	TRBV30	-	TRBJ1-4	CAWSRGGADEKLFF	TGTGCCTGGAGTCGGGGGGGCGCGGATGAAAAACTGTTTTTT
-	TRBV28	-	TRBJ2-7	CASSFLRAPYEQYF	TGTGCCAGCAGTTTTTTGCGGGCCCCCTACGAGCAGTACTTC
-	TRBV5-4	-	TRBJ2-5	CASSFAGGRQETQYF	TGTGCCAGCAGCTTCGCAGGAGGACGTCAAGAGACCCAGTACTTC
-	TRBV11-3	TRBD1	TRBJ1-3	CASSWGTGSGNTIYF	TGTGCCAGCAGCTGGGGGACAGGCTCTGGAAACACCATATATTTT
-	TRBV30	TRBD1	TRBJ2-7	CAWSLGQSGTYEQYF	TGTGCCTGGTCATTGGGACAGAGTGGAACCTACGAGCAGTACTTC
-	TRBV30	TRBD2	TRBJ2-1	CAWRAGTSGALYNEQFF	TGTGCCTGGAGAGCAGGGACTAGCGGGGCTCTCTACAATGAGCAGTTCTTC
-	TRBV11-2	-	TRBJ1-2	CASSLDLLGSGNYGYTF	TGTGCCAGCAGCTTAGATTTATTGGGGTCGGGGAACTATGGCTACACCTTC
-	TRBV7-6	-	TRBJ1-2	CASSLAGEAGYTF	TGTGCCAGCAGCTTAGCAGGGGAGGCTGGCTACACCTTC
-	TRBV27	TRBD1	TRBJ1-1	CASSRQTGDTEAFF	TGTGCCAGCAGTCGCCAGACAGGGGACACTGAAGCTTTCTTT
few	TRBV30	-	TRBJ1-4	CALRMRDVTNEKLFF	TGTGCCCTTAGAATGCGAGACGTAACTAATGAAAAACTGTTTTTT
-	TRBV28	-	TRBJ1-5	CASRPIQGNNQPQHF	TGTGCCAGCAGACCAATCCAGGGGAACAATCAGCCCCAGCATTTT
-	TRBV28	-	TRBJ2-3	CASSTLGAGVSADTQYF	TGTGCCAGCAGTACCCTGGGGGCGGGAGTTTCGGCAGATACGCAGTATTTT
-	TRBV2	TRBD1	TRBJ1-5	CASSTGQEGKGALQPQHF	TGTGCCAGCAGCACCGGACAGGAGGGGAAGGGGGCATTACAGCCCCAGCATTTT
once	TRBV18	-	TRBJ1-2	CASSPWGPSNGYTF	TGTGCCAGCTCACCATGGGGGCCTAGTAATGGCTACACCTTC
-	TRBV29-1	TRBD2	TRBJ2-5	CSGEGTSGRLGTQYF	TGCAGCGGGGAGGGGACTAGCGGGAGGTTGGGGACCCAGTACTTC
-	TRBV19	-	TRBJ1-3	CASSSRLSGNTIYF	TGTGCCAGTAGTAGCAGGCTCAGCGGAAACACCATATATTTT
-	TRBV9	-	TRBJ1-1	CASSNWNTEAFF	TGTGCCAGCAGCAACTGGAACACTGAAGCTTTCTTT
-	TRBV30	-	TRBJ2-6	CAWRARGGSGANVLTF	TGTGCCTGGAGAGCCCGAGGGGGTTCTGGGGCCAACGTCCTGACTTTC
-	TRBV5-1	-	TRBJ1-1	CASSLGLIMNTEAFF	TGCGCCAGCAGCTTGGGGCTGATCATGAACACTGAAGCTTTCTTT
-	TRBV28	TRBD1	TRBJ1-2	CASSLMGQMLSGYTF	TGTGCCAGCAGCCTAATGGGACAGATGCTTTCCGGCTACACCTTC
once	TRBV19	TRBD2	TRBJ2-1	CASSGLAGSNEQFF	TGTGCCAGTAGTGGACTAGCTGGTTCCAATGAGCAGTTCTTC
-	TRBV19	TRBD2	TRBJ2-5	CASRLAGETQYF	TGTGCCAGTAGACTAGCGGGAGAGACCCAGTACTTC
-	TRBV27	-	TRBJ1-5	CATRTGNQPQHF	TGTGCCACACGGACGGGAAATCAGCCCCAGCATTTT
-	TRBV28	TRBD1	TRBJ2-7	CASSSPRTGGAYEQYF	TGTGCCAGCAGTTCTCCGCGGACAGGAGGTGCGTACGAGCAGTACTTC
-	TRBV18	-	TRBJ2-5	CASSPDSRETQYF	TGTGCCAGCTCACCAGATTCGAGGGAGACCCAGTACTTC
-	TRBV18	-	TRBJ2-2	CASSALGTGELFF	TGTGCCAGCTCCGCCCTAGGGACCGGGGAGCTGTTTTTT
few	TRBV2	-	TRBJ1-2	CASRGGYYGYTF	TGTGCCAGCAGGGGCGGGTACTATGGCTACACCTTC
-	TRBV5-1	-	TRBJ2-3	CASSLDRPTDTQYF	TGCGCCAGCAGCTTGGACAGGCCCACAGATACGCAGTATTTT
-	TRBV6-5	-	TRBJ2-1	CASLRAQGYNEQFF	TGTGCCAGCTTGCGGGCTCAGGGCTACAATGAGCAGTTCTTC
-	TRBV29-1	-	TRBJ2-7	CSVASAAVVGAYEQYF	TGCAGCGTTGCCTCCGCCGCCGTGGTAGGGGCCTACGAGCAGTACTTC
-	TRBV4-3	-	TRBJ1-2	CASSQGPISAYGYTF	TGCGCCAGCAGCCAAGGACCGATTTCCGCCTATGGCTACACCTTC
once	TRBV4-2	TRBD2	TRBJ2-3	CASSQVGGLAGPTDTQYF	TGTGCCAGCAGCCAAGTGGGGGGACTAGCGGGCCCCACAGATACGCAGTATTTT
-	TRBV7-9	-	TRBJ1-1	CASSLGSLGNTEAFF	TGTGCCAGCAGCTTAGGTAGCCTAGGGAACACTGAAGCTTTCTTT
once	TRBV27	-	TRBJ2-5	CASSHKTPFGETQYF	TGTGCCAGCAGTCACAAGACTCCTTTTGGAGAGACCCAGTACTTC
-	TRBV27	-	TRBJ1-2	CASSFRGNYGYTF	TGTGCCAGCAGTTTTCGTGGTAACTATGGCTACACCTTC
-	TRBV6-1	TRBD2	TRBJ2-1	CASSQREGPNEQFF	TGTGCCAGCAGCCAGCGGGAGGGCCCTAATGAGCAGTTCTTC
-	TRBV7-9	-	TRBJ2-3	CASSQGGSGTDTQYF	TGTGCCAGCAGCCAAGGGGGTAGCGGCACAGATACGCAGTATTTT
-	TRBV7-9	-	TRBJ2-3	CASSAGTLNPDTQYF	TGTGCCAGCAGCGCTGGGACCCTAAATCCAGATACGCAGTATTTT
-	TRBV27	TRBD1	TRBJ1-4	CASGNNRDRTNEKLFF	TGTGCCAGCGGGAACAACAGGGACAGAACTAATGAAAAACTGTTTTTT
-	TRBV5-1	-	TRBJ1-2	CASSLSRWLPVTPGGYTF	TGCGCCAGCAGCCTAAGTCGGTGGTTGCCTGTGACCCCGGGTGGCTACACCTTC
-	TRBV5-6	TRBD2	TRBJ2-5	CASGALAEVAGETQYF	TGTGCCAGCGGAGCCCTAGCGGAAGTCGCTGGAGAGACCCAGTACTTC